These T cell receptor beta chains were read from a single sample in a study of blood T cell repertoires in COVID-19. TCRdb's table, derived via immunoSEQ multiplex PCR, lists solely in-frame clones and lacks some. The sample carries 180,000 or so clones, more than 80% recorded once. Sequenced sample: peripheral blood. These receptors were taken from a woman aged 55-70 years with acute or convalescent COVID-19. CDR3s include the opening cysteine and the closing phenylalanine or tryptophan. The D gene is left open where the match is weak. Expanded clones get a size class; other rows say once, few or many, or leave the size out.

NA NA TRBJ1-4 TRBV24-1 TGTGCCACCAGTGCCGTCGGGAATGAAAAACTGTTTTTT CATSAVGNEKLFF
NA TRBD1 TRBJ2-5 TRBV2 TGTGCCAGCAGTGGGACAGGCCAAGAGACCCAGTACTTC CASSGTGQETQYF
NA TRBD2 TRBJ2-3 TRBV3-1/TRBV3-2 TGTGCCAGCAGCCAAGAATCTAGCGGGGTTTCGACTAGCACAGATACGCAGTATTTT CASSQESSGVSTSTDTQYF
NA TRBD1 TRBJ1-1 TRBV11-2 TGTGCCAGCAGCTCCTGGACAGGGTTGGGGGACACTGAAGCTTTCTTT CASSSWTGLGDTEAFF
NA TRBD2 TRBJ2-7 TRBV28 TGTGCCAGTACTGGGGGACTACCTGCCTACGAGCAGTACTTC CASTGGLPAYEQYF
NA NA TRBJ2-1 TRBV20-1 TGCAGTGCTAGTGATCAGGGGGGAGCGGGGGACAATGAGCAGTTCTTC CSASDQGGAGDNEQFF
NA TRBD1 TRBJ1-1 TRBV5-1 TGCGCCAGCAGCCCCGGGACAGGGGTCGAAGCTTTCTTT CASSPGTGVEAFF
NA NA TRBJ2-1 TRBV5-1 TGCGCCAGCAGCATCGGACAACCCGGACCAAATGAGCAGTTCTTC CASSIGQPGPNEQFF
NA NA TRBJ1-5 TRBV2 TGTGCCAGCAGTGAAGGGCGGGGGAACCAGCCCCAGCATTTT CASSEGRGNQPQHF
NA TRBD2 TRBJ2-7 TRBV5-1 TGCGCCAGCAGCTTGGAGGTGCTAGCGGGAGGGTACGAGCAGTACTTC CASSLEVLAGGYEQYF
NA NA TRBJ2-1 TRBV11-3 TGTGCCAGCAGCTTAGGAGGCGCCGGGCAGTTCTTC CASSLGGAGQFF
NA NA TRBJ2-3 TRBV29-1 TGCAGCGTTGACAGGGGCACAGATACGCAGTATTTT CSVDRGTDTQYF
NA TRBD1 TRBJ2-1 TRBV10-3 TGTGCCATCACCGACCAAACAGGGGGGTCCTACAATGAGCAGTTCTTC CAITDQTGGSYNEQFF
NA NA TRBJ1-1 TRBV7-3 TGTGCCAGCAGCTTCCACCAGGGGTCTGAAGCTTTCTTT CASSFHQGSEAFF
NA NA TRBJ2-2 TRBV29-1 TGCAGCGTTGAGTTCTCGAACACCGGGGAGCTGTTTTTT CSVEFSNTGELFF
few TRBD1 TRBJ1-2 TRBV6-1 TGTGCCAGCAGTGAAAACAGGGGGTCCGGCTACACCTTC CASSENRGSGYTF
once NA TRBJ1-1 TRBV11-1 TGTGCCAGCAGCTTTGTGGCCGGGGCTGAAGCTTTCTTT CASSFVAGAEAFF
NA NA TRBJ1-5 TRBV28 TGTGCCAGCAGTCCCTGGCGGCTAGGCGGCAATCAGCCCCAGCATTTT CASSPWRLGGNQPQHF
once TRBD1 TRBJ1-2 TRBV6-5 TGTGCCAGCAGCCCCGGTCGGACAGGCGATGGCTACACCTTC CASSPGRTGDGYTF
NA TRBD1 TRBJ1-4 TRBV9 TGTGCCAGCAGCGCGGGACAGGGTAATGAAAAACTGTTTTTT CASSAGQGNEKLFF
few NA TRBJ2-2 TRBV2 TGTGCCAGCAGACTAGAGGGCACCGGGGAGCTGTTTTTT CASRLEGTGELFF
once NA TRBJ1-5 TRBV7-9 TGTGCCAGCAGTTCACAGGATCAGCCCCAGCATTTT CASSSQDQPQHF
NA NA TRBJ2-7 TRBV21-1 TGTGCCAGCAGCAAAGAGCCACAGTCCTACGAGCAGTACTTC CASSKEPQSYEQYF
few TRBD1 TRBJ1-6 TRBV3-1/TRBV3-2 TGTGCCAGCAGCCAAGGGACAGGGGCCTATTCACCCCTCCACTTT CASSQGTGAYSPLHF
NA NA TRBJ1-4 TRBV27 TGTGCCAGCAGTTACGGACAGACACCCAATGAAAAACTGTTTTTT CASSYGQTPNEKLFF
NA NA TRBJ1-2 TRBV19 TGTGCCAGTAGTATAGATCTTCTCAGGGATGGCTACACCTTC CASSIDLLRDGYTF
NA TRBD1 TRBJ2-7 TRBV11-3 TGTGCCAGCAGCCAGGGGGACAGGGGCCACGAGCAGTACTTC CASSQGDRGHEQYF
few NA TRBJ1-1 TRBV28 TGTGCCAGTCTCGAGGGGAGGCGGAACACTGAAGCTTTCTTT CASLEGRRNTEAFF
NA TRBD1 TRBJ2-1 TRBV24-1 TGTGCCACCAGTGATAAGGGACAGGGGGCCGATGAGCAGTTCTTC CATSDKGQGADEQFF